This T cell receptor (beta chain) was sequenced during a study of PD-L1 blockade in urothelial cancer. Indicated time point: pretreatment peripheral blood. The J segment lost 0 bases and the V segment lost 6 bases, leaving 6 bases of the junction unmatched. The germline V gene has CDR1 LGHNA and CDR2 YNFKEQ. CDR3 length equals 15 residues. Assay: immunoSEQ multiplex PCR; the TCRdb copy retains only in-frame clones and omits some. The profile shows approximately 67,000 clones, approximately 84% of them singletons. The rearrangement links TRBV4-2 to TRBJ1-1; TRBD1 agrees at 8 bases. The sample consisted of PBMCs, taken around atezolizumab (anti-PD-L1) treatment. The sequence was obtained from a man in his 60s with urothelial cancer. In nucleotides, the CDR3 is TGTGCCAGCAGGCCTTACAGGGGGGTGAACACTGAAGCTTTCTTT. Amino acids: CASRPYRGVNTEAFF.